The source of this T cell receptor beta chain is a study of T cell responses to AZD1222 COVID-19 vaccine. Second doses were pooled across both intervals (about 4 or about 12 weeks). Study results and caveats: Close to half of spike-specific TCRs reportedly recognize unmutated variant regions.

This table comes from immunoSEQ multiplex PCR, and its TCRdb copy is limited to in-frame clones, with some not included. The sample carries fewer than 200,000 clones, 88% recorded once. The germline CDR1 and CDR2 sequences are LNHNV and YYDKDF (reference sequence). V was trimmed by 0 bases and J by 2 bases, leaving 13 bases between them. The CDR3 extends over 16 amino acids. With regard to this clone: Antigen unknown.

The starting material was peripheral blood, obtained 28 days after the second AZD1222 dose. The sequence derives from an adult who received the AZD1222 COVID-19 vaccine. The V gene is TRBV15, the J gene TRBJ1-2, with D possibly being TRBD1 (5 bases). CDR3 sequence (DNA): TGTGCCACCAGCAGAGAGCGGGACGGACCCAACTATGGCTACACCTTC. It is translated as CATSRERDGPNYGYTF.